This TCR beta chain was sequenced for a study of cytomegalovirus exposure and HLA in healthy donors. The study's findings and limits: Later, TCR association rates were found to vary by HLA locus, highest for DRB1 and lowest for HLA-C. Clonal expansion, a later analysis showed, was greater in HLA-associated TCR beta chains than in equally common others.

With regard to this clone: Its specificity is unknown.

CDR1 and CDR2 from the germline V gene are MNHEY and SMNVEV (reference sequence). This CDR3 is built from 12 residues. V was pared by 8 bases and J by 5 bases, with 12 bases between. The PCR made use of 60 Vbeta and 13 Jbeta primers. Only in-frame clones appear in the TCRdb table, and some are missing; sequencing was by immunoSEQ multiplex PCR. The data contain 120,000 to 150,000 clones, around 84% of them singletons. The sequenced sample consisted of PBMCs. The sequence was obtained from a boy aged 2 to 10 in good health and CMV-seronegative. The genes are TRBV27 and TRBJ2-5, with D possibly matching TRBD1 (5 bases). The CDR3 DNA reads as TGTGCCAGCGGGGCAGGGCGGGAGACCCAGTACTTC. Residues: CASGAGRETQYF.